This is a list of T cell receptor beta chains from one sample in a study of response to subunit inactivated influenza vaccine. MiXCR, applied by TCRdb to the RT-PCR reads, yields one record per CDR3 protein. The data contain 400,000 to 650,000 distinct CDR3 sequences, about 7.2% of them singletons. Sequencing used PBMCs from blood, obtained about 24 months after vaccination. These receptors were collected from a man aged 50 to 75 who received an inactivated influenza vaccine. Both conserved end residues are part of each CDR3. D genes are given only for firm matches. Size is stated for part of the rows, as once, few or many counts, or as a class when the clone is expanded.

d_call clone_size j_call v_call cdr3_nt cdr3_aa
. few TRBJ2-1 TRBV11-2 TGTGCCAGCAGCACGCGGACAGGCCTTGGGACTCCATACAATGAGCAGTTCTTC CASSTRTGLGTPYNEQFF
. few TRBJ2-7 TRBV20-1 TGCAGTGCTCCTGGCCCTGGAGGAGCCATGTACGAGCAGTACTTC CSAPGPGGAMYEQYF
TRBD1 many TRBJ2-7 TRBV7-6 TGTGCCAGCAGCTTAGGACAGGGGGCAACCTACGAGCAGTACTTC CASSLGQGATYEQYF
. many TRBJ2-7 TRBV29-1 TGCAGCGTTGAAGTTGGGGGGTTTCGGCAGTACTTC CSVEVGGFRQYF
. many TRBJ2-1 TRBV5-1 TGCGCCAGCAGCTTGCTCAGCCCCGCTAGCTCTTATAATGAGCAGTTCTTC CASSLLSPASSYNEQFF
TRBD1 many TRBJ2-7 TRBV6-5 TGTGCCAGCAGTTACCGACAGGGGGACGAGCAGTACTTC CASSYRQGDEQYF
TRBD1 . TRBJ1-1 TRBV10-2 TGCGCCAGCACCACGCCGGGACAGGGAGAAGCTTTCTTT CASTTPGQGEAFF
TRBD1 many TRBJ2-7 TRBV11-2 TGTGCCAGCAGCTTAGCCCGGGACAGTGCCTACGAGCAGTACTTC CASSLARDSAYEQYF
. few TRBJ2-5 TRBV9 TGTGCCAGCAGCAGACGAGGGGCGGATCAAGAGACCCAGTACTTC CASSRRGADQETQYF
. few TRBJ2-3 TRBV5-1 TGCGCCAGCAGCTTGGCAAATCCTTCTAGCACAGATACGCAGTATTTT CASSLANPSSTDTQYF
. . TRBJ1-5 TRBV6-2/TRBV6-3 TGTGCCAGCAGTTACGGTGGTTCTAGGCAGCCCCAGCATTTT CASSYGGSRQPQHF
TRBD1 many TRBJ2-3 TRBV6-5 TGTGCCAGCAGTTCTACCGGGACAGCCCAGTATTTT CASSSTGTAQYF
TRBD2 few TRBJ2-1 TRBV5-1 TGCGCCAGCACCCCCGGGGGGGCCCTTTACAATGAGCAGTTCTTC CASTPGGALYNEQFF
. few TRBJ2-7 TRBV29-1 TGCAGCGTTGAGGTCGGGGCTCGAAGATACTTC CSVEVGARRYF
TRBD1 . TRBJ1-6 TRBV10-3 TGTGCCATCAGCCCAACAGGGGCCAATTCACCCCTCCACTTT CAISPTGANSPLHF
. . TRBJ2-1 TRBV4-3 TGCGCCAGCAGCCAAGATCGGGTTCCAAGCTATGAGCAGTTCTTC CASSQDRVPSYEQFF
. . TRBJ1-2 TRBV5-1 TGCGCCAGCAGCTTGGGGGGCCCTGGCTACACCTTC CASSLGGPGYTF
TRBD1 many TRBJ1-5 TRBV20-1 TGCAGTGCTAGAGCCCCGGGACAGACTCATCAGCCCCAGCATTTT CSARAPGQTHQPQHF
. few TRBJ2-3 TRBV29-1 TGCAGCGGCAACATGGTGGGAGATACGCAGTATTTT CSGNMVGDTQYF
. . TRBJ2-3 TRBV2 TGTGCCAGCAGTAAAAATCCGGGACTTAGCACAGATACGCAGTATTTT CASSKNPGLSTDTQYF
TRBD1 many TRBJ1-2 TRBV3-1 TGTGCCAGCAGCCCGGGGACAGGCGGCTATGGCTACACCTTC CASSPGTGGYGYTF
TRBD1 . TRBJ2-2 TRBV25-1 TGTGCCAGCAGTGAACCGGGACAGCCTACCGGGGAGCTGTTTTTT CASSEPGQPTGELFF
. many TRBJ2-7 TRBV14 TGTGCCAGCAGCTCCGAGTACGAGCAGTACTTC CASSSEYEQYF